The rows below give T cell receptor beta chains drawn from one sample of a study of T-cell memory formation after mild COVID-19. TCRdb re-derived calls from the 5' RACE reads in MiXCR, one entry per CDR3 protein. Of about 130,000 distinct CDR3 sequences listed, approximately 15% are singletons. The specimen was PBMCs or a T cell subset sorted from them (not recorded which). Source of these receptors: an adult woman who had mild COVID-19 (a few samples of this study predate the infection). Cell type and time point are not known. Each CDR3 is given with its conserved first and last residue. Each record gives: D gene, clone size, J gene, V gene, CDR3 protein. D genes are given only for firm matches. Size is stated for part of the rows, as once, few or many counts, or as a class when the clone is expanded.

D: TRBD1; size: NA; J: TRBJ2-3; V: TRBV2; CDR3: CASGQGTDHTDTQYF
D: NA; size: NA; J: TRBJ2-1; V: TRBV5-1; CDR3: CASSLLGPEQFF
D: NA; size: few; J: TRBJ2-5; V: TRBV6-5; CDR3: CASSYDQGRTQYF
D: NA; size: few; J: TRBJ2-7; V: TRBV7-2; CDR3: CASSLEGGNYEQYF
D: NA; size: few; J: TRBJ2-2; V: TRBV28; CDR3: CASTRRIRGARPGELFF
D: TRBD1; size: NA; J: TRBJ2-7; V: TRBV28; CDR3: CASSSTGVEQYF
D: TRBD2; size: many; J: TRBJ2-1; V: TRBV7-2; CDR3: CASSSRATSGRALYNEQFF
D: NA; size: few; J: TRBJ2-1; V: TRBV28; CDR3: CASSSSLGSFYNEQFF
D: NA; size: NA; J: TRBJ2-2; V: TRBV5-6; CDR3: CASSFGSGMTGELFF
D: TRBD1; size: few; J: TRBJ2-3; V: TRBV5-1; CDR3: CASSAGWTGVTDTQYF
D: TRBD1; size: few; J: TRBJ1-1; V: TRBV10-3; CDR3: CAISESDRGRGAFF
D: NA; size: few; J: TRBJ2-7; V: TRBV3-1; CDR3: CASSLTGVYEQYF
D: TRBD2; size: NA; J: TRBJ2-7; V: TRBV30; CDR3: CAWKGLAGRPQYF
D: NA; size: few; J: TRBJ1-6; V: TRBV13; CDR3: CASSYSLGGVSPLHF
D: TRBD1; size: few; J: TRBJ1-1; V: TRBV27; CDR3: CASTSLGTGTEAFF
D: NA; size: many; J: TRBJ2-4; V: TRBV14; CDR3: CASSHNEDYGDIQYF
D: TRBD1; size: few; J: TRBJ2-1; V: TRBV27; CDR3: CASSSRQGEMSYNEQFF
D: NA; size: few; J: TRBJ2-5; V: TRBV7-2; CDR3: CASSLRGPQETQYF
D: NA; size: few; J: TRBJ2-3; V: TRBV5-1; CDR3: CASSQSGTTDTQYF
D: NA; size: many; J: TRBJ2-1; V: TRBV10-3; CDR3: CAISEPGAARGNEQFF
D: NA; size: few; J: TRBJ2-6; V: TRBV9; CDR3: CASSAKAFSGANVLTF
D: NA; size: NA; J: TRBJ2-7; V: TRBV9; CDR3: CASSVAQGNSYEQYF
D: NA; size: NA; J: TRBJ1-6; V: TRBV6-2/TRBV6-3; CDR3: CASRYLGEPISPLHF
D: NA; size: NA; J: TRBJ2-2; V: TRBV12-5; CDR3: CASGLSGTGELFF
D: NA; size: few; J: TRBJ2-3; V: TRBV5-1; CDR3: CASSWGSTTAIADTQYF
D: NA; size: few; J: TRBJ2-5; V: TRBV7-8; CDR3: CASSLEVAEETQYF
D: NA; size: NA; J: TRBJ2-7; V: TRBV4-2; CDR3: CASSHFDRASEQYF
D: NA; size: few; J: TRBJ1-2; V: TRBV14; CDR3: CASSQGGPNYGYTF
D: NA; size: NA; J: TRBJ2-4; V: TRBV15; CDR3: CATSPALGADIQYF
D: NA; size: NA; J: TRBJ1-2; V: TRBV29-1; CDR3: CSVEGYGYTF
D: NA; size: NA; J: TRBJ2-7; V: TRBV21-1; CDR3: CASSKMYNGNYEQYF
D: NA; size: NA; J: TRBJ1-6; V: TRBV18; CDR3: CASSPQGVIGNSPLHF
D: TRBD1; size: many; J: TRBJ1-1; V: TRBV20-1; CDR3: CSASPGTGDTEAFF
D: TRBD1; size: NA; J: TRBJ2-7; V: TRBV7-9; CDR3: CASSQGQGFSEQYF
D: TRBD1; size: once; J: TRBJ2-7; V: TRBV4-1; CDR3: CASSQDWTGGKCEQYF
D: NA; size: NA; J: TRBJ1-4; V: TRBV7-6; CDR3: CASSLEAGGQEKLFF
D: TRBD2; size: few; J: TRBJ2-5; V: TRBV9; CDR3: CASSVSGEETQYF
D: NA; size: few; J: TRBJ2-7; V: TRBV29-1; CDR3: CSVELRDSGISGYEQYF
D: TRBD1; size: NA; J: TRBJ1-2; V: TRBV7-2; CDR3: CASSQDRGLDYGYTF
D: TRBD2; size: few; J: TRBJ2-3; V: TRBV10-3; CDR3: CAISEGLAGKDTQYF
D: TRBD1; size: NA; J: TRBJ2-2; V: TRBV7-8; CDR3: CASSSRQGTNTGELFF
D: NA; size: NA; J: TRBJ2-3; V: TRBV5-1; CDR3: CASSLAKAADTQYF
D: NA; size: few; J: TRBJ2-3; V: TRBV7-8; CDR3: CASSLDQGPDTQYF
D: NA; size: few; J: TRBJ2-1; V: TRBV5-1; CDR3: CASSSSGPLGEQFF
D: NA; size: NA; J: TRBJ2-2; V: TRBV24-1; CDR3: CATSVLSGELFF